The 3 T cell receptor beta chains in this list originate from one sample, sequenced in a study of T cell responses to AZD1222 COVID-19 vaccine. The protocol was immunoSEQ multiplex PCR, while the TCRdb copy is restricted to in-frame clones and leaves out a portion. Among some 130,000 clones listed, about 90% were seen once. This sample comprised peripheral blood, obtained on day 0 of MenACWY control vaccination. The source of these receptors is an adult in good health.

The chain combines TRBV7-6 with TRBJ1-6; the match to TRBD1 covers 7 bases. V shed 5 bases, J shed 10 bases, and the junction held 8 bases outside the gene matches. From germline, CDR1 is SGHVS and CDR2 FNYEAQ. CDR3 size: 14 residues. The CDR3 nucleotides read TGTGCCAGCAGCCTCCGGGACAGCGGCTCACCCCTCCACTTT. It specifies CASSLRDSGSPLHF. Full variable domain (outside the CDR3, taken from reference TRBV7-6 and TRBJ1-6): GAGVSQSPRYKVTKRGQDVALRCDPISGHVSLYWYRQALGQGPEFLTYFNYEAQQDKSGLPNDRFSAERPEGSISTLTIQRTEQRDSAMYRCASSLRDSGSPLHFGNGTRLTVT.

This clone was detected once. The chain couples TRBV28 to TRBJ1-1; D ambiguous. CDR3 size: 15 residues. The germline V gene has CDR1 MDHEN and CDR2 SYDVKM. Trimming pared 6 bases from V and 0 bases from J, leaving 14 bases between. CDR3 coding DNA: TGTGCCAGCAGGGAGGTGGGTCCAATGAACACTGAAGCTTTCTTT. It is translated as CASREVGPMNTEAFF. The variable domain in full, completed from reference TRBV28 and TRBJ1-1, reads DVKVTQSSRYLVKRTGEKVFLECVQDMDHENMFWYRQDPGLGLRLIYFSYDVKMKEKGDIPEGYSVSREKKERFSLILESASTNQTSMYLCASREVGPMNTEAFFGQGTRLTVV.

The chain couples TRBV28 to TRBJ1-5, with no clear D. V lost 6 bases and J lost 1, with 7 bases in between. Germline V gene lookup returns CDR1 MDHEN and CDR2 SYDVKM. The CDR3 sequence is 13 residues long. CDR3 in amino acids: CASRLQSNQPQHF. In DNA form, the CDR3 reads TGTGCCAGCAGACTACAGAGCAATCAGCCCCAGCATTTT. The entire variable domain, with the rest obtained from reference TRBV28 and TRBJ1-5, is as follows: DVKVTQSSRYLVKRTGEKVFLECVQDMDHENMFWYRQDPGLGLRLIYFSYDVKMKEKGDIPEGYSVSREKKERFSLILESASTNQTSMYLCASRLQSNQPQHFGDGTRLSIL.